This T cell receptor (beta chain) was identified in a study of shared clonotypes between healthy human individuals. Study-level points and caveats: Even with large depth, rarefaction showed that sorted-subset sequencing was incomplete. The study found lower generation probabilities in non-shared clonotypes than in those shared by all four donors. Shared across several donors were around 5% of the naive CD4 clonotypes.

The data were produced by immunoSEQ multiplex PCR, yet TCRdb's version contains in-frame clones alone and is incomplete. The table records approximately 2.4 million clones, approximately 96% of them present only once. Germline V CDR1 and CDR2: SGHTA, FQGNSA. The CDR3 loop spans 15 amino acids. The junction had 8 bases not matched to a gene; V was cut back by 5 bases and J by 3 bases. CD4+ cells yielded CD45RA+ naive and CD45RA-negative memory subsets. In the case of this clone: No antigen is known for it.

The TCR comes from a man younger than 30 in good health. The sample comprised naive CD4+ T cells sorted from blood. Subset indicated: CD45RA+ positively selected. The chain uses TRBV7-2 and TRBJ2-3; 7 bases agree with TRBD2. CDR3 amino acids: CASSLGVAGTDTQYF. CDR3 coding DNA: TGTGCCAGCAGCCTCGGGGTAGCGGGTACAGATACGCAGTATTTT.